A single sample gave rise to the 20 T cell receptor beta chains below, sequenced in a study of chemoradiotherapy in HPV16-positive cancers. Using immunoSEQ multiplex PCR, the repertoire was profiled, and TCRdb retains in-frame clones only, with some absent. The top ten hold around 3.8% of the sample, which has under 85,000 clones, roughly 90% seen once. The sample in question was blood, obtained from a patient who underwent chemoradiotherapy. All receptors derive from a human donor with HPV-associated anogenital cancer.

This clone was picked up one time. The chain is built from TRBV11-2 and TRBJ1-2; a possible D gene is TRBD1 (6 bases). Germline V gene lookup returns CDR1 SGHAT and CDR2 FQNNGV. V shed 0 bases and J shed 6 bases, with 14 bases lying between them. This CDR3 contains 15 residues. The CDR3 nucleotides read TGTGCCAGCAGCTTAGAGACAGGAGCCTCCGATGGCTACACCTTC. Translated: CASSLETGASDGYTF.

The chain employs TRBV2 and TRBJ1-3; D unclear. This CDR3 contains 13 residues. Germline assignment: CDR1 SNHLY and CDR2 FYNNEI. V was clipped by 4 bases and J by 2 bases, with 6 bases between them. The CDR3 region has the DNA TGTGCCAGCAGTGGAGGGACTGGAAACACCATATATTTT. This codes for CASSGGTGNTIYF.

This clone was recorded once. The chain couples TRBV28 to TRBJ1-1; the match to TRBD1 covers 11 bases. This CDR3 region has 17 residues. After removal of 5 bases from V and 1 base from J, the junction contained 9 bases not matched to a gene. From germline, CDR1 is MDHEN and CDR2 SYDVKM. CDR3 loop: CASSPPGTGGGNTEAFF. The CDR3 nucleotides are TGTGCCAGCAGTCCACCCGGGACAGGGGGGGGGAACACTGAAGCTTTCTTT.

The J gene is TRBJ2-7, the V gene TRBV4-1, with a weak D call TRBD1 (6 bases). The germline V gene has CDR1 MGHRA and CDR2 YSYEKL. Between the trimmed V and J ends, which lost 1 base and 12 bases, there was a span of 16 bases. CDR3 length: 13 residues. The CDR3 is CASSQVGEGHRYF. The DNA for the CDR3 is TGCGCCAGCAGCCAAGTAGGAGAGGGACATAGGTACTTC.

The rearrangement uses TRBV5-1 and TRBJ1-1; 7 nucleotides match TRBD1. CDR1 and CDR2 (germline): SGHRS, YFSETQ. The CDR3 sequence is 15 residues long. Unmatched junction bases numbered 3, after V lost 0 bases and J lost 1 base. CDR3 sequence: CASSLETGRNTEAFF. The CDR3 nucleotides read TGCGCCAGCAGCTTGGAGACAGGGAGGAACACTGAAGCTTTCTTT.

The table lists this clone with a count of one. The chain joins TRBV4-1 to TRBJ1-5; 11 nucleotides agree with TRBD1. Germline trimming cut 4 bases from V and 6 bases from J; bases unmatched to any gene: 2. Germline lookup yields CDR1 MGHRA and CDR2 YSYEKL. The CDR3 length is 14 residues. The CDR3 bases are TGCGCCAGCAGCCTGGGACAGGGGGGTCAGCCCCAGCATTTT. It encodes CASSLGQGGQPQHF.

DNA for the CDR3: TGTGCCAGCAGTTCACAACCCAGCTGGAACACTGAAGCTTTCTTT. It is translated as CASSSQPSWNTEAFF. The chain joins TRBV28 to TRBJ1-1; D unresolved. Germline assignment: CDR1 MDHEN and CDR2 SYDVKM. The CDR3 is made up of 15 amino acids. Trimming cost V 4 bases and J 1 base, with 13 bases left between them.

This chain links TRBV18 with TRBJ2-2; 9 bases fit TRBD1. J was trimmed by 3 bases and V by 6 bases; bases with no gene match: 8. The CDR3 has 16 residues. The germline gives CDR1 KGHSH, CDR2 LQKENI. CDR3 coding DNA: TGTGCCAGCTCGCTCAATACAGGGGGCCACACCGGGGAGCTGTTTTTT. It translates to CASSLNTGGHTGELFF.

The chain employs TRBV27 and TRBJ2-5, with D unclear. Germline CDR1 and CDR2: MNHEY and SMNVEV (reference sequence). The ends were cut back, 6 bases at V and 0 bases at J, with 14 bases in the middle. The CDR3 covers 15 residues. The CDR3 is CASSPWEFHQETQYF. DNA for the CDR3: TGTGCCAGCAGCCCCTGGGAATTCCACCAAGAGACCCAGTACTTC.

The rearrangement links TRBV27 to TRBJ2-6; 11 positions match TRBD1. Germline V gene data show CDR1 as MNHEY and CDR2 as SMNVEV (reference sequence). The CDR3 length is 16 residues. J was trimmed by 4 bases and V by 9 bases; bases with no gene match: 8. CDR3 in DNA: TGTGCCAGTCGGGACAGGGGGTCGTACGGGGCCAACGTCCTGACTTTC. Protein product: CASRDRGSYGANVLTF. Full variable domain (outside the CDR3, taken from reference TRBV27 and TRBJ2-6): EAQVTQNPRYLITVTGKKLTVTCSQNMNHEYMSWYRQDPGLGLRQIYYSMNVEVTDKGDVPEGYKVSRKEKRNFPLILESPSPNQTSLYFCASRDRGSYGANVLTFGAGSRLTVL.

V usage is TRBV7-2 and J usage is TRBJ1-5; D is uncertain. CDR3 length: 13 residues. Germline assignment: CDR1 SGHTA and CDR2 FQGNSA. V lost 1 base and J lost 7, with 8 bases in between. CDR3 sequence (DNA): TGTGCCAGCAGCTTAGAATCCCCGCAGCCCCAGCATTTT. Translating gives CASSLESPQPQHF.

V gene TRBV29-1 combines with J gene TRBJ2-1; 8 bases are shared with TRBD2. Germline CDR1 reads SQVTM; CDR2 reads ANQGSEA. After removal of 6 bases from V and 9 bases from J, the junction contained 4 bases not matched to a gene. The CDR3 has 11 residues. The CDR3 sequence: CSVRRGGEQFF. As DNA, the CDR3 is TGCAGCGTCCGACGGGGGGGTGAGCAGTTCTTC.

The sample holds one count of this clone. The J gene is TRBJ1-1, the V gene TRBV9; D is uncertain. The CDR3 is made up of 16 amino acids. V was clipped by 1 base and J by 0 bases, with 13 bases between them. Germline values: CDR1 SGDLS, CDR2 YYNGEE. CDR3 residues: CASSVRAAAMNTEAFF. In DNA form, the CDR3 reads TGTGCCAGCAGCGTACGAGCGGCGGCGATGAACACTGAAGCTTTCTTT.

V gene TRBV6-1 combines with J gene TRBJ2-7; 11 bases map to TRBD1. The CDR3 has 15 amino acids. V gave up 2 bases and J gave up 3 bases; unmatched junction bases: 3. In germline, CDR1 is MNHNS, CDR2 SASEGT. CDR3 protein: CASSERTGGNYEQYF. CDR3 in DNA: TGTGCCAGCAGTGAACGGACAGGGGGCAACTACGAGCAGTACTTC.

The CDR3 spells CASSITRGLTEAFF. The CDR3 nucleotides are TGTGCCAGCAGCATAACTAGGGGACTCACTGAAGCTTTCTTT. J is TRBJ1-1 and V is TRBV7-9; perhaps TRBD1 as D (5 bases). V lost 5 bases to trimming and J lost 4 bases, with 14 bases between them. Germline V lookup: CDR1 SEHNR, CDR2 FQNEAQ (reference sequence). CDR3 length equals 14 residues. Full variable domain (rest looked up from reference TRBV7-9 and TRBJ1-1): DTGVSQNPRHKITKRGQNVTFRCDPISEHNRLYWYRQTLGQGPEFLTYFQNEAQLEKSRLLSDRFSAERPKGSFSTLEIQRTEQGDSAMYLCASSITRGLTEAFFGQGTRLTVV.

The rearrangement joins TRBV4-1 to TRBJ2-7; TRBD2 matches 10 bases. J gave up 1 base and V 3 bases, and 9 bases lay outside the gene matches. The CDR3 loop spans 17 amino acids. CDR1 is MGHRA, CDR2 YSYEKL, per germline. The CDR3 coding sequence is TGCGCCAGCAGCCACGATTCTAGCGGGAGTGTGTCCTACGAGCAGTACTTC. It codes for CASSHDSSGSVSYEQYF.

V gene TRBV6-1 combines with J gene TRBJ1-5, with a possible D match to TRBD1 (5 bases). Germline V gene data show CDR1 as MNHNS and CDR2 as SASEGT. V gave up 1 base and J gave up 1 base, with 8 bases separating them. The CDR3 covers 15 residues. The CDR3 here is CASSEGRGSNQPQHF. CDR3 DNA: TGTGCCAGCAGTGAAGGTAGGGGCAGCAATCAGCCCCAGCATTTT.

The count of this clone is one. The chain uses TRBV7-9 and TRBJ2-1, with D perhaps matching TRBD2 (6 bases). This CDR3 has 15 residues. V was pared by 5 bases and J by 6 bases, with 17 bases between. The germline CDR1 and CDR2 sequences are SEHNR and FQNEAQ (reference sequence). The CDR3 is CASSLFGGSGNEQFF. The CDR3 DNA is TGTGCCAGCAGCCTATTCGGGGGATCCGGCAATGAGCAGTTCTTC.

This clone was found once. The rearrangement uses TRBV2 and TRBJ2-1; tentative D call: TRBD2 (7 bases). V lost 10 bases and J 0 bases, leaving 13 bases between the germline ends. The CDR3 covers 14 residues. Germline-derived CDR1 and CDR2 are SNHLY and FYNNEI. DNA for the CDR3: TGTGCCACCGTTGCGGGGGCCTCCTACAATGAGCAGTTCTTC. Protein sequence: CATVAGASYNEQFF.

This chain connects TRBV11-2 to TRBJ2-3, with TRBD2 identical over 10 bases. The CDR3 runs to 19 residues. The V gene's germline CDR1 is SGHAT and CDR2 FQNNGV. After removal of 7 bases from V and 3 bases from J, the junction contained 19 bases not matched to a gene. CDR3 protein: CASTDLGLADITTTDTQYF. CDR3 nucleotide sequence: TGTGCCAGCACCGACCTCGGACTAGCGGACATAACGACAACAGATACGCAGTATTTT. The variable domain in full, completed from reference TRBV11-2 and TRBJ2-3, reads EAGVAQSPRYKIIEKRQSVAFWCNPISGHATLYWYQQILGQGPKLLIQFQNNGVVDDSQLPKDRFSAERLKGVDSTLKIQPAKLEDSAVYLCASTDLGLADITTTDTQYFGPGTRLTVL.